Listed here are 25 T cell receptor beta chains from one sample, sequenced in a study of T cell responses to AZD1222 COVID-19 vaccine. The assay was immunoSEQ multiplex PCR, and TCRdb's table has in-frame clones only and misses some. The repertoire holds about 120,000 clones, with about 90% as singletons. The sequenced sample was peripheral blood, obtained on day 0 of AZD1222 vaccination. These receptor sequences come from an adult in good health.

The genes are TRBV24-1 and TRBJ1-2; TRBD1 might be the D (5 bases). Germline V lookup: CDR1 KGHDR, CDR2 SFDVKD. CDR3 length: 14 amino acids. V dropped 7 bases and J dropped 4 bases, with 15 bases sitting between them. CDR3 in DNA: TGTGCCACCAGGGGGGAGGGGCTGGTCTATGGCTACACCTTC. Residues: CATRGEGLVYGYTF.

The chain employs TRBV24-1 and TRBJ1-2; 9 nucleotides align to TRBD1. Per germline, CDR1 KGHDR and CDR2 SFDVKD. This CDR3 spans 16 amino acids. J was trimmed by 4 bases and V by 5 bases; bases with no gene match: 10. The CDR3 sequence is CATSALQGTGFYGYTF. In nucleotides, the CDR3 is TGTGCCACCAGTGCCCTACAGGGGACAGGGTTCTATGGCTACACCTTC.

The V call is TRBV6-5, the J call TRBJ2-2, with 7 bases fitting TRBD1. V lost 8 bases, J lost 5 bases, and 8 bases stayed unmatched. Looked up from germline, CDR1 is MNHEY and CDR2 is SVGAGI. The CDR3 is 14 amino acids. CDR3 DNA: TGTGCCAGCGGTATCAAGACAGGGACCGGGGAGCTGTTTTTT. Its protein is CASGIKTGTGELFF.

The chain uses TRBV5-6 and TRBJ2-2; the D call may be TRBD1 or TRBD2 (5 bases each). The CDR3 is made up of 16 amino acids. CDR1 is SGHDT, CDR2 YYEEEE, per germline. The ends were cut back, 4 bases at V and 2 bases at J, with 15 bases in the middle. Here the CDR3 DNA reads TGTGCCAGCAGCCGCCGGGGACCAGCCAACACCGGGGAGCTGTTTTTT. Amino acid sequence: CASSRRGPANTGELFF.

The chain employs TRBV10-3 and TRBJ1-2; D perhaps matches TRBD1 (6 bases). Trimming stripped 2 bases from V and 4 bases from J, with 11 bases between. Germline V gene lookup returns CDR1 ENHRY and CDR2 SYGVKD. The CDR3 extends over 14 amino acids. The CDR3 loop is CAISERGRAYGYTF. The CDR3 DNA reads as TGTGCCATCAGTGAGCGGGGGCGCGCCTATGGCTACACCTTC.

The rearrangement joins TRBV30 to TRBJ1-5; possibly TRBD1 for D (6 bases). Deletions cut 3 bases from V and 2 bases from J, with 14 bases between. In germline, CDR1 is GTSNPN, CDR2 SVGIG (reference sequence). This CDR3 is 15 amino acids long. The CDR3 DNA reads as TGTGCCTGGAGAGCTCAGGGGAGTGGCAATCAGCCCCAGCATTTT. Translated: CAWRAQGSGNQPQHF. The full variable domain, completed using reference TRBV30 and TRBJ1-5, is SQTIHQWPATLVQPVGSPLSLECTVEGTSNPNLYWYRQAAGRGLQLLFYSVGIGQISSEVPQNLSASRPQDRQFILSSKKLLLSDSGFYLCAWRAQGSGNQPQHFGDGTRLSIL.

V and J are TRBV27 and TRBJ1-3, with 7 bases that match TRBD1. Germline V gene data show CDR1 as MNHEY and CDR2 as SMNVEV (reference sequence). CDR3 length equals 15 residues. The J segment lost 0 bases and the V segment lost 5 bases, leaving 4 bases of the junction unmatched. CDR3 sequence (DNA): TGTGCCAGCAGTGTACAGGGGACCTCTGGAAACACCATATATTTT. It encodes CASSVQGTSGNTIYF.

This sequence joins TRBV14 and TRBJ2-5; the D gene is possibly TRBD1 (6 bases). The germline V and J ends were trimmed by 3 bases and 4 bases, with 36 bases remaining between them. Per germline, CDR1 SGHDN and CDR2 FVKESK. This CDR3 contains 22 residues. For the CDR3, the DNA is TGTGCCAGCAGCCACGGTACAAGGAGGTGGTGGGACCAACCGGGACAAGGAGAGACCCAGTACTTC. Its protein product is CASSHGTRRWWDQPGQGETQYF.

The V gene is TRBV5-1, the J gene TRBJ1-1; D unresolved. Germline CDR1 SGHRS, CDR2 YFSETQ. The V gene lost 1 base and the J gene lost 0 bases, with 7 bases spanning the gap. This CDR3 comprises 14 residues. This chain's CDR3 is CASSLTSMNTEAFF. The DNA for the CDR3 is TGCGCCAGCAGCTTGACGAGCATGAACACTGAAGCTTTCTTT.

The chain couples TRBV28 to TRBJ2-7, with TRBD2 matching over 13 bases. Germline V gene sequence: CDR1 MDHEN, CDR2 SYDVKM. The CDR3 consists of 14 residues. The ends lost 2 bases at V and 5 bases at J; junction bases unmatched: 0. In DNA form, the CDR3 reads TGTGCCAGCAGTTTAACTAGCGGGAGGGACGAGCAGTACTTC. Amino acid sequence: CASSLTSGRDEQYF.

This chain links TRBV19 with TRBJ2-6; TRBD1 is a possible D gene (6 bases). CDR3 length: 15 residues. The ends were cut back, 1 base at V and 3 bases at J, with 7 bases in the middle. CDR1 is LNHDA, CDR2 SQIVND, per germline (reference sequence). CDR3 sequence reads: CASSIGGLGANVLTF. The DNA of the CDR3 is TGTGCCAGTAGTATAGGGGGGCTTGGGGCCAACGTCCTGACTTTC.

The gene calls are TRBV27 and TRBJ2-7; weak D call: TRBD2 (5 bases). With 8 bases removed from V and 0 bases from J, the gap between germline ends came to 11 bases. CDR1 MNHEY and CDR2 SMNVEV come from the germline V gene (reference sequence). The CDR3 contains 13 residues. CDR3 protein: CASGLVGSYEQYF. Here the CDR3 DNA reads TGTGCCAGCGGACTCGTAGGCTCCTACGAGCAGTACTTC.

The chain recombines TRBV3-1 (or the pseudogene TRBV3-2) with TRBJ1-2, with D unresolved. V lost 4 bases and J lost 7, with 16 bases in between. Germline assignment: CDR1 LGHDT and CDR2 YNNKEL (reference sequence). CDR3 size: 14 residues. The CDR3 nucleotides are TGTGCCAGCAGCCCTCAGACGGGGTCCTCTGGCTACACCTTC. Residues: CASSPQTGSSGYTF.

The gene calls are TRBV5-1 and TRBJ1-1; D possibly corresponds to TRBD1 (6 bases). The CDR3 length is 15 residues. Trimming cost V 3 bases and J 1 base, with 13 bases left between them. Per the germline V gene, CDR1 is SGHRS and CDR2 is YFSETQ. CDR3: CASSWGPTGNTEAFF. The CDR3 region has the DNA TGCGCCAGCAGCTGGGGGCCGACAGGGAACACTGAAGCTTTCTTT. Full variable domain (rest looked up from reference TRBV5-1 and TRBJ1-1): KAGVTQTPRYLIKTRGQQVTLSCSPISGHRSVSWYQQTPGQGLQFLFEYFSETQRNKGNFPGRFSGRQFSNSRSEMNVSTLELGDSALYLCASSWGPTGNTEAFFGQGTRLTVV.

The chain recombines TRBV29-1 with TRBJ1-2; tentatively, D is TRBD1 (6 bases). The V gene lost 3 bases and the J gene lost 0 bases, with 17 bases spanning the gap. Germline V gene lookup returns CDR1 SQVTM and CDR2 ANQGSEA. This CDR3 has 16 amino acids. CDR3 coding DNA: TGCAGCGTTGAGTCGCGGCAGGGGTCAACTAACTATGGCTACACCTTC. Its protein is CSVESRQGSTNYGYTF.

The chain joins TRBV5-1 to TRBJ2-7; 10 nucleotides match TRBD2. The CDR3 has 18 residues. V lost 2 bases and J lost 2; bases outside the gene matches: 13. Germline loops: CDR1 SGHRS, CDR2 YFSETQ. CDR3 in amino acids: CASSLGWTSGIQTYEQYF. The CDR3 DNA reads as TGCGCCAGCAGCTTAGGATGGACTAGCGGAATTCAAACCTACGAGCAGTACTTC.

This clone was observed once. The chain carries TRBV19 and TRBJ1-4; 9 bases agree with TRBD1. The CDR3 length is 16 residues. Germline V lookup: CDR1 LNHDA, CDR2 SQIVND (reference sequence). Trimming cost V 6 bases and J 7 bases; bases outside gene matches: 12. CDR3 loop: CASRTRTGARSEKLFF. The CDR3 DNA reads as TGTGCCAGTAGGACTAGGACAGGGGCTCGCAGTGAAAAACTGTTTTTT. Full variable domain (outside the CDR3, taken from reference TRBV19 and TRBJ1-4): DGGITQSPKYLFRKEGQNVTLSCEQNLNHDAMYWYRQDPGQGLRLIYYSQIVNDFQKGDIAEGYSVSREKKESFPLTVTSAQKNPTAFYLCASRTRTGARSEKLFFGSGTQLSVL.

This clone was observed a single time. V is TRBV11-2 and J is TRBJ1-2, with a tentative D call TRBD1 (5 bases). Trimming left V 1 base short and J 5 bases short, with 14 bases between. Per germline, CDR1 SGHAT and CDR2 FQNNGV. This CDR3 is 15 amino acids long. DNA for the CDR3: TGTGCCAGCAGCTTAGCCGCGGGGACCCTATATGGCTACACCTTC. Its translation is CASSLAAGTLYGYTF. The full variable domain, its missing parts supplied by reference TRBV11-2 and TRBJ1-2, is EAGVAQSPRYKIIEKRQSVAFWCNPISGHATLYWYQQILGQGPKLLIQFQNNGVVDDSQLPKDRFSAERLKGVDSTLKIQPAKLEDSAVYLCASSLAAGTLYGYTFGSGTRLTVV.

This clone was observed a few times. The chain links TRBV7-3 to TRBJ2-7; D possibly matches TRBD1 or TRBD2 (6 bases each). The V end was cut by 10 bases, the J end by 7 bases, with 20 bases between. Looked up from germline, CDR1 is SGHTA and CDR2 is FQGTGA. CDR3 size: 13 residues. CDR3 loop: CATSPAGAGEQYF. In DNA, the CDR3 is TGTGCCACCTCCCCAGCAGGGGCGGGGGAGCAGTACTTC. Looking up the rest from reference TRBV7-3 and TRBJ2-7 gives the full variable domain: GAGVSQTPSNKVTEKGKYVELRCDPISGHTALYWYRQSLGQGPEFLIYFQGTGAADDSGLPNDRFFAVRPEGSVSTLKIQRTERGDSAVYLCATSPAGAGEQYFGPGTRLTVT.

V and J are TRBV19 and TRBJ1-1; no clear D gene. The CDR3 is 11 residues long. CDR1 and CDR2 (germline): LNHDA, SQIVND (reference sequence). V lost 0 bases and J 6 bases, leaving 2 bases between the germline ends. The DNA for the CDR3 is TGTGCCAGTAGTATAGACGCTGAAGCTTTCTTT. Its protein product is CASSIDAEAFF.

V usage is TRBV2 and J usage is TRBJ2-1; 13 positions match TRBD2. CDR3 length equals 18 residues. Germline V gene sequence: CDR1 SNHLY, CDR2 FYNNEI. The J segment lost 9 bases and the V segment lost 3 bases, leaving 14 bases of the junction unmatched. CDR3 amino acids: CASSEVLAGGPGRGEQFF. The DNA for the CDR3 is TGTGCCAGCAGTGAGGTACTAGCGGGAGGGCCGGGTCGCGGTGAGCAGTTCTTC.

The gene calls are TRBV4-2 and TRBJ2-2; D perhaps matches TRBD1 (6 bases). CDR3 length equals 15 residues. V lost 3 bases to trimming and J lost 8 bases, with 16 bases between them. The germline V gene has CDR1 LGHNA and CDR2 YNFKEQ. This CDR3 reads CASSHHGTTRGELFF. In DNA form, the CDR3 reads TGTGCCAGCAGCCACCACGGGACAACTCGAGGGGAGCTGTTTTTT.

The chain employs TRBV4-2 and TRBJ2-7; D not resolved. The CDR3 covers 13 residues. V lost 1 base and J 4 bases, leaving 8 bases between the germline ends. The V gene's germline CDR1 is LGHNA and CDR2 YNFKEQ. The CDR3 spells CASSQGSPYEQYF. In DNA form, the CDR3 reads TGTGCCAGCAGCCAAGGGAGCCCGTACGAGCAGTACTTC.

CDR3: CASSSAGDEQYF. CDR3 nucleotide sequence: TGTGCCAGCTCCTCAGCAGGGGACGAGCAGTACTTC. The chain recombines TRBV18 with TRBJ2-7; tentative D call: TRBD1 (6 bases). Germline V gene lookup returns CDR1 KGHSH and CDR2 LQKENI. The length of the CDR3 is 12 residues. The ends were cut back, 6 bases at V and 5 bases at J, with 11 bases in the middle.

This clone is a singleton in its sample. The chain is built from TRBV12-3 or TRBV12-4 and TRBJ2-2, with D unclear. The CDR3 contains 13 residues. Trimming took off 3 bases at V and 5 bases at J, with 7 bases between the two ends. CDR3 coding DNA: TGTGCCAGCAGTTTGGGCGTGACCGGGGAGCTGTTTTTT. It translates to CASSLGVTGELFF.